Below, 16 T cell receptor beta chains from the same sample are listed, as sequenced in a study of high-grade serous ovarian cancer treatment subgroups. Sequencing used immunoSEQ multiplex PCR; TCRdb keeps in-frame clones, though not all of them. The data show approximately 15,000 clones, around 73% seen once. Tumor tissue was taken before any definitive surgery or chemotherapy was given. What was sequenced was tumor tissue. These receptors originate from a human donor with high-grade serous ovarian cancer.

V gene TRBV7-2 combines with J gene TRBJ1-1; 11 bases map to TRBD1. CDR3 length: 17 amino acids. Per the germline V gene, CDR1 is SGHTA and CDR2 is FQGNSA. V trimming: 1 base; J trimming: 5 bases; junction bases outside the gene matches: 9. Here the CDR3 DNA reads TGTGCCAGCAGCTTAGTAGGGACAGGGGGAGTGGGGACTGAAGCTTTCTTT. Amino acids: CASSLVGTGGVGTEAFF.

The rearrangement joins TRBV7-3 to TRBJ2-6; unclear D gene. Germline V gene lookup returns CDR1 SGHTA and CDR2 FQGTGA. Between the trimmed V and J ends, which lost 7 bases and 1 base, there was a span of 8 bases. The CDR3 is made up of 14 amino acids. CDR3 residues: CASTSMSGANVLTF. CDR3 nucleotide sequence: TGTGCCAGCACCTCCATGTCTGGGGCCAACGTCCTGACTTTC.

This chain joins TRBV2 and TRBJ2-7; 7 bases map to TRBD2. The germline gives CDR1 SNHLY, CDR2 FYNNEI. V gave up 2 bases and J gave up 3 bases; unmatched junction bases: 7. The CDR3 extends over 15 amino acids. CDR3 loop: CASSEIPGGNYEQYF. DNA of the CDR3: TGTGCCAGCAGTGAAATTCCCGGGGGGAACTACGAGCAGTACTTC. Full variable domain (outside the CDR3, taken from reference TRBV2 and TRBJ2-7): EPEVTQTPSHQVTQMGQEVILRCVPISNHLYFYWYRQILGQKVEFLVSFYNNEISEKSEIFDDQFSVERPDGSNFTLKIRSTKLEDSAMYFCASSEIPGGNYEQYFGPGTRLTVT.

This clone occurred once. This chain uses TRBV7-9 with TRBJ1-3; D not resolved. CDR3 size: 13 residues. V dropped 2 bases and J dropped 7 bases, with 9 bases sitting between them. Germline assignment: CDR1 SEHNR and CDR2 FQNEAQ (reference sequence). The CDR3: CASSLTPENTIYF. The CDR3 region has the DNA TGTGCCAGCAGCTTAACCCCCGAGAACACCATATATTTT.

The CDR3, as DNA: TGTGCCAGCAGCGGCCAGGGGTACGAGCAGTACTTC. Its protein is CASSGQGYEQYF. J is TRBJ2-7 and V is TRBV7-2, with D possibly TRBD1 on 6 matching bases. The V and J ends lost 5 bases and 4 bases respectively, with 9 bases between them. CDR1 is SGHTA, CDR2 FQGNSA, per germline. CDR3 length: 12 amino acids.

This sequence joins TRBV6-1 and TRBJ2-7; 11 bases map to TRBD1. J gave up 4 bases and V 5 bases, and 7 bases lay outside the gene matches. Germline V gene lookup returns CDR1 MNHNS and CDR2 SASEGT. CDR3 length: 15 amino acids. In nucleotides, the CDR3 is TGTGCCAGCAGTCCCTCGGACAGGGGGCGTTACGAGCAGTACTTC. Translation gives CASSPSDRGRYEQYF.

This clone was recorded a few times. The rearrangement uses TRBV11-2 and TRBJ1-1; D unclear. Germline V gene lookup returns CDR1 SGHAT and CDR2 FQNNGV. CDR3 length: 13 amino acids. The V and J ends lost 5 bases and 5 bases respectively, with 12 bases between them. CDR3 residues: CASSPNTRTEAFF. Here the CDR3 DNA reads TGTGCCAGCAGCCCCAACACAAGGACTGAAGCTTTCTTT. Together with reference TRBV11-2 and TRBJ1-1, the CDR3 gives the full variable domain: EAGVAQSPRYKIIEKRQSVAFWCNPISGHATLYWYQQILGQGPKLLIQFQNNGVVDDSQLPKDRFSAERLKGVDSTLKIQPAKLEDSAVYLCASSPNTRTEAFFGQGTRLTVV.

J is TRBJ2-7 and V is TRBV21-1. TRBV21-1 corresponds to a pseudogene. The CDR3 is made up of 14 amino acids. The CDR3 region is CARKRTQVPYEQYF. Here the CDR3 DNA reads TGTGCCAGGAAGCGGACACAGGTACCCTACGAGCAGTACTTC.

This rearrangement joins TRBV28 to TRBJ2-7; D is ambiguous. Germline V gene lookup returns CDR1 MDHEN and CDR2 SYDVKM. The CDR3 contains 14 residues. Trimming removed 4 bases at V and 3 bases at J, with 13 bases between. This CDR3 reads CASSSPGAIYEQYF. The CDR3 DNA reads TGTGCCAGCAGTTCTCCGGGTGCAATCTACGAGCAGTACTTC.

The rearrangement joins TRBV6-5 to TRBJ1-5, with a tentative D call TRBD1 (5 bases). CDR1 MNHEY and CDR2 SVGAGI come from the germline V gene. The length of the CDR3 is 15 residues. The germline V and J ends were trimmed by 5 bases and 2 bases, with 13 bases remaining between them. The CDR3 loop is CASSLQGRGNQPQHF. The CDR3, as DNA: TGTGCCAGCAGTCTTCAGGGAAGGGGCAATCAGCCCCAGCATTTT.

The rearrangement uses TRBV6-4 and TRBJ2-5; 7 positions match TRBD1. V was pared by 2 bases and J by 5 bases, with 8 bases of the junction left unmatched. This CDR3 is built from 15 residues. The germline V gene encodes CDR1 MRHNA and CDR2 SNTAGT. CDR3 nucleotides: TGTGCCAGCAGTGACGGAGAGGGGGCCGGCGAGACCCAGTACTTC. Encoded protein: CASSDGEGAGETQYF.

The rearrangement links TRBV6-5 to TRBJ2-7; no firm D call. The CDR3 spans 15 residues. The V and J ends lost 0 bases and 7 bases respectively, with 16 bases between them. The germline gives CDR1 MNHEY, CDR2 SVGAGI. The CDR3: CASSYSFHSGGEQYF. As DNA, the CDR3 is TGTGCCAGCAGTTACTCGTTCCACTCTGGTGGAGAGCAGTACTTC.

The rearrangement uses TRBV7-8 and TRBJ1-6; the D gene is possibly TRBD1 (5 bases). Germline loops: CDR1 SGHVS, CDR2 FQNEAQ. V lost 5 bases and J 7 bases, leaving 12 bases between the germline ends. This CDR3 has 14 residues. The CDR3, as DNA: TGTGCCAGCAGCACGACCCGGGGGAATTCACCCCTCCACTTT. Its protein is CASSTTRGNSPLHF.

The chain carries TRBV28 and TRBJ1-6, with D unresolved. This CDR3 has 15 amino acids. Trimming removed 7 bases at V and 0 bases at J, with 10 bases between. Germline values: CDR1 MDHEN, CDR2 SYDVKM. This chain's CDR3 is CASIVGSSYNSPLHF. The CDR3 region has the DNA TGTGCCAGCATTGTCGGGAGCTCCTATAATTCACCCCTCCACTTT.

This clone was counted between two and nine times. The chain combines TRBV7-8 with TRBJ1-6; the match to TRBD1 covers 9 bases. With V trimmed by 6 bases and J by 10 bases, 13 bases remained unmatched. This CDR3 spans 16 amino acids. Looked up from germline, CDR1 is SGHVS and CDR2 is FQNEAQ. This chain's CDR3 is CASRLGTGLSRSPLHF. The CDR3 DNA follows: TGTGCCAGCAGACTGGGGACAGGGCTCAGTCGGTCACCCCTCCACTTT. The variable domain in full, completed from reference TRBV7-8 and TRBJ1-6, reads GAGVSQSPRYKVAKRGQDVALRCDPISGHVSLFWYQQALGQGPEFLTYFQNEAQLDKSGLPSDRFFAERPEGSVSTLKIQRTQQEDSAVYLCASRLGTGLSRSPLHFGNGTRLTVT.

CDR3 nucleotide sequence: TGCGCCAGCAGCTTGAACAGTGCAACTAATGAAAAACTGTTTTTT. As protein: CASSLNSATNEKLFF. The chain uses TRBV5-1 and TRBJ1-4; D is unresolved. V dropped 1 base and J dropped 0 bases, with 7 bases sitting between them. The CDR3 spans 15 residues. Germline CDR1 and CDR2: SGHRS and YFSETQ.